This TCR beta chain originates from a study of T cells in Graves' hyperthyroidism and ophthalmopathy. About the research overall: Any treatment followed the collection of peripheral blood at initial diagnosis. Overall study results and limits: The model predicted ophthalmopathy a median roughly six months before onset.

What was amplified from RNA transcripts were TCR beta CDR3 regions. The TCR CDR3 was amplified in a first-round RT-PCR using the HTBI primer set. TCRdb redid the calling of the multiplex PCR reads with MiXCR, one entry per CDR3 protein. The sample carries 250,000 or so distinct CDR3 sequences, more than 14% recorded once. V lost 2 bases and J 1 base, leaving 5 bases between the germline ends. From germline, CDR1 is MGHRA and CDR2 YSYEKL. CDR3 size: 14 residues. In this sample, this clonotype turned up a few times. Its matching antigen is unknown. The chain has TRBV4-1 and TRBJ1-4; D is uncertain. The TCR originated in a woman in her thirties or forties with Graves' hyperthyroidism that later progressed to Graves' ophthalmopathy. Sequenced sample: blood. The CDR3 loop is CASSQQETNEKLFF. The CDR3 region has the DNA TGCGCCAGCAGCCAACAGGAAACTAATGAAAAACTGTTTTTT.